The 26 T cell receptor beta chains reported below all come from one sample, sequenced in a study of cytomegalovirus exposure and HLA in healthy donors. A multiplex PCR was run with 60 Vbeta primers and 13 Jbeta primers. The method was immunoSEQ multiplex PCR; TCRdb's version includes in-frame clones alone and lacks a portion of them. This table holds roughly 190,000 clones, 70% to 80% found once. Source material: PBMCs. Receptor source: a woman aged 30 to 39 in good health and CMV-seropositive.

The chain links TRBV4-3 to TRBJ2-7, with TRBD1 identical over 10 bases. Germline V CDR1 and CDR2: LGHNA, YSLEER. The CDR3 totals 15 residues. The V and J ends lost 2 bases and 6 bases, in that order; junction bases with no gene match: 7. The CDR3 protein is CASSQIWTGGLEQYF. CDR3 nucleotides: TGCGCCAGCAGCCAAATTTGGACAGGGGGGCTCGAGCAGTACTTC.

This chain links TRBV6-1 with TRBJ2-3, with 7 bases fitting TRBD2. The CDR3 is 16 amino acids. Germline CDR1 and CDR2: MNHNS and SASEGT. J lost 5 bases, V lost 1 base, and 9 bases had no gene match. The CDR3 nucleotides are TGTGCCAGCAGTGAAGGGCTAGCGGTTTGGGGAGATACGCAGTATTTT. Translated: CASSEGLAVWGDTQYF.

The rearrangement uses TRBV10-3 and TRBJ1-6; D gene ambiguous. Germline assignment: CDR1 ENHRY and CDR2 SYGVKD. The CDR3 contains 14 residues. Deletions cut 4 bases from V and 8 bases from J, with 12 bases between. Here the CDR3 reads CAISGTAADSPLHF. DNA for the CDR3: TGTGCCATCAGTGGAACAGCGGCGGATTCACCCCTCCACTTT.

V and J are TRBV4-1 and TRBJ2-3, with D perhaps TRBD2 (6 bases). CDR3 length: 17 amino acids. From germline, CDR1 is MGHRA and CDR2 YSYEKL. The V end was cut by 4 bases, the J end by 2 bases, with 19 bases between. The CDR3 DNA reads TGCGCCAGCAGCCCGCTATGGGGCGGGGCTAACACAGATACGCAGTATTTT. Protein: CASSPLWGGANTDTQYF.

The chain carries TRBV5-1 and TRBJ1-1, with D perhaps matching TRBD1 (5 bases). Deletions cut 5 bases from V and 8 bases from J, with 19 bases between. The CDR3 loop spans 14 amino acids. CDR1 and CDR2 from the germline V gene are SGHRS and YFSETQ. CDR3 coding DNA: TGCGCCAGCAGTGAAGAGTCAGGGTATGGAGAAGCTTTCTTT. Encoded protein: CASSEESGYGEAFF.

The CDR3 sequence: CASSGGWPGQGGTEAFF. CDR3 bases: TGTGCCAGCAGCGGGGGGTGGCCGGGACAGGGGGGCACTGAAGCTTTCTTT. The chain combines TRBV9 with TRBJ1-1; 11 positions match TRBD1. Germline V lookup: CDR1 SGDLS, CDR2 YYNGEE. This CDR3 comprises 17 residues. V lost 3 bases, J lost 4 bases, and 11 bases stayed unmatched.

The rearrangement links TRBV4-1 to TRBJ2-5, with D perhaps TRBD2 (6 bases). This CDR3 spans 14 amino acids. Between the trimmed V and J ends, which lost 3 bases and 4 bases, there was a span of 12 bases. Looked up from germline, CDR1 is MGHRA and CDR2 is YSYEKL. CDR3 DNA: TGCGCCAGCAGCCATACTCAGGGAGGAGAGACCCAGTACTTC. Its protein is CASSHTQGGETQYF.

V and J are TRBV10-1 and TRBJ2-1; 8 nucleotides line up with TRBD2. CDR1 and CDR2 (germline): WNHNN, SYGVQD (reference sequence). The ends lost 10 bases at V and 8 bases at J; junction bases unmatched: 10. This CDR3 comprises 13 residues. The chain's CDR3 is CANGLAVVDEQFF. DNA of the CDR3: TGCGCCAATGGACTAGCTGTTGTCGATGAGCAGTTCTTC.

This chain connects TRBV9 to TRBJ2-7, with 7 bases identical to TRBD2. The CDR3 extends over 15 amino acids. CDR1 and CDR2 from the germline V gene are SGDLS and YYNGEE. V was clipped by 0 bases and J by 3 bases; unmatched bases: 6. The CDR3 protein is CASSVGGGSGYEQYF. Here the CDR3 DNA reads TGTGCCAGCAGCGTAGGGGGGGGGTCCGGCTACGAGCAGTACTTC.

The chain couples TRBV6-6 to TRBJ2-1; 7 nucleotides match TRBD2. V lost 7 bases to trimming and J lost 6 bases; unmatched junction nucleotides: 9. The CDR3 is made up of 14 amino acids. The V gene's germline CDR1 is MNHNY and CDR2 SVGAGI (reference sequence). The CDR3 coding sequence is TGTGCCAGCACAATCCGGGGGGACGGCAATGAGCAGTTCTTC. Its translation: CASTIRGDGNEQFF.

The chain has TRBV29-1 and TRBJ1-6; 9 bases map to TRBD1. The CDR3 length is 13 residues. In germline, CDR1 is SQVTM, CDR2 ANQGSEA. Losses at the gene ends were 6 bases for V and 9 bases for J; bases not matched to a gene: 6. The CDR3 DNA is TGCAGCGTGGGCCTGGACAGGGGTTCACCCCTCCACTTT. Its translation is CSVGLDRGSPLHF.

The gene calls are TRBV15 and TRBJ2-2; D uncertain. Germline V gene sequence: CDR1 LNHNV, CDR2 YYDKDF (reference sequence). CDR3 size: 15 residues. Trimming left V 6 bases short and J 3 bases short, with 14 bases between. CDR3 protein: CATRRIDIYTGELFF. The CDR3 DNA reads TGTGCCACCAGAAGAATAGACATATACACCGGGGAGCTGTTTTTT. The variable domain in full, with the rest retrieved from reference TRBV15 and TRBJ2-2, is DAMVIQNPRYQVTQFGKPVTLSCSQTLNHNVMYWYQQKSSQAPKLLFHYYDKDFNNEADTPDNFQSRRPNTSFCFLDIRSPGLGDTAMYLCATRRIDIYTGELFFGEGSRLTVL.

The V call is TRBV6-5, the J call TRBJ1-2, with 8 positions matching TRBD1. Germline lookup yields CDR1 MNHEY and CDR2 SVGAGI. This CDR3 comprises 12 residues. The ends lost 8 bases at V and 4 bases at J; junction bases unmatched: 3. The CDR3 region is CASSGQGYGYTF. The DNA for the CDR3 is TGTGCCAGCTCAGGACAGGGCTATGGCTACACCTTC.

The chain has TRBV7-6 and TRBJ2-2, with 8 nucleotides matching TRBD2. With V trimmed by 0 bases and J by 2 bases, 5 bases remained unmatched. Germline values: CDR1 SGHVS, CDR2 FNYEAQ. CDR3 size: 17 residues. The chain's CDR3 is CASSLAGTRDNTGELFF. The CDR3 coding sequence is TGTGCCAGCAGCTTAGCTGGGACTAGAGATAACACCGGGGAGCTGTTTTTT.

V gene TRBV7-2 combines with J gene TRBJ2-5; D might be TRBD1 (5 bases). This CDR3 contains 15 residues. CDR1 and CDR2 (germline): SGHTA, FQGNSA. V gave up 1 base and J gave up 6 bases, with 15 bases separating them. The CDR3: CASSLDPGPDQTQYF. The CDR3 DNA is TGTGCCAGCAGCTTAGACCCAGGGCCCGACCAGACCCAGTACTTC.

The V call is TRBV30, the J call TRBJ2-5; possibly TRBD1 for D (5 bases). Near its end, the DNA agrees better with TRBJ2-7, so the J call may be wrong. This CDR3 has 12 amino acids. Per germline, CDR1 GTSNPN and CDR2 SVGIG (reference sequence). The CDR3 is CAWTAGSYEQYF. Here the CDR3 DNA reads TGTGCCTGGACGGCAGGGTCCTACGAGCAGTACTTC.

The gene calls are TRBV5-4 and TRBJ1-5; D ambiguous. Germline V gene data show CDR1 as SGHNT and CDR2 as YYREEE (reference sequence). Trimming stripped 5 bases from V and 3 bases from J, with 9 bases between. The CDR3 consists of 13 residues. The CDR3 nucleotides are TGTGCCAGCAGTCGGGGTTACAATCAGCCCCAGCATTTT. It codes for CASSRGYNQPQHF.

The chain is built from TRBV19 and TRBJ1-1; D is perhaps TRBD1 (6 bases). The V gene's germline CDR1 is LNHDA and CDR2 SQIVND (reference sequence). The V gene lost 3 bases and the J gene lost 4 bases, with 12 bases spanning the gap. The CDR3 extends over 14 amino acids. The CDR3 nucleotides are TGTGCCAGTAGTATCGGGGGGCTTGGCACTGAAGCTTTCTTT. The encoded protein is CASSIGGLGTEAFF.

The chain is built from TRBV7-9 and TRBJ2-1; 16 bases are a match to TRBD2. The junction had 5 bases not matched to a gene; V was cut back by 5 bases and J by 7 bases. The CDR3 runs 16 residues. Germline CDR1 SEHNR, CDR2 FQNEAQ (reference sequence). The CDR3 loop reads CASSLGTSGRGNEQFF. The CDR3 DNA reads as TGTGCCAGCAGCCTCGGGACTAGCGGGAGGGGAAATGAGCAGTTCTTC. The variable domain in full, completed from reference TRBV7-9 and TRBJ2-1, reads DTGVSQNPRHKITKRGQNVTFRCDPISEHNRLYWYRQTLGQGPEFLTYFQNEAQLEKSRLLSDRFSAERPKGSFSTLEIQRTEQGDSAMYLCASSLGTSGRGNEQFFGPGTRLTVL.

The V gene is TRBV29-1, the J gene TRBJ2-1, with 8 bases that match TRBD1. This CDR3 has 16 residues. Germline-derived CDR1 and CDR2 are SQVTM and ANQGSEA. V shed 3 bases and J 1 base; nucleotides not matched to a gene: 8. The CDR3 protein is CSVDDRGGISYNEQFF. CDR3 coding DNA: TGCAGCGTTGATGACAGGGGAGGAATTTCCTACAATGAGCAGTTCTTC.

This chain links TRBV7-2 with TRBJ2-3; 11 bases fit TRBD2. Germline trimming cut 1 base from V and 0 bases from J; bases unmatched to any gene: 6. CDR3 size: 18 residues. Germline V gene lookup returns CDR1 SGHTA and CDR2 FQGNSA. For the CDR3, the DNA is TGTGCCAGCAGCTTAGGTAGCGGGGGGGGATATAGCACAGATACGCAGTATTTT. It specifies CASSLGSGGGYSTDTQYF.

The chain has TRBV6-5 and TRBJ1-2; the D is unclear. Trimming cost V 8 bases and J 6 bases, with 4 bases left between them. The germline V gene has CDR1 MNHEY and CDR2 SVGAGI. The CDR3 spans 9 residues. CDR3 residues: CASLDGYTF. The CDR3, as DNA: TGTGCCAGCCTCGATGGCTACACCTTC.

The genes are TRBV19 and TRBJ2-3; TRBD1 might be the D (6 bases). Germline values: CDR1 LNHDA, CDR2 SQIVND (reference sequence). V was cut by 7 bases and J by 4 bases, with 12 bases left in between. CDR3 length: 13 amino acids. CDR3 protein: CASTPNRADTQYF. As DNA, the CDR3 is TGTGCCAGTACCCCCAACAGGGCAGATACGCAGTATTTT.

V and J are TRBV2 and TRBJ2-2; D is possibly TRBD2 (5 bases). V shed 8 bases and J shed 6 bases, with 13 bases lying between them. In germline, CDR1 is SNHLY, CDR2 FYNNEI. The CDR3 runs 13 residues. Written as DNA, the CDR3 is TGTGCCAGCCGGGGTTCTAGGGCCGGGGAGCTGTTTTTT. Protein: CASRGSRAGELFF. Variable domain in full (rest from reference TRBV2 and TRBJ2-2): EPEVTQTPSHQVTQMGQEVILRCVPISNHLYFYWYRQILGQKVEFLVSFYNNEISEKSEIFDDQFSVERPDGSNFTLKIRSTKLEDSAMYFCASRGSRAGELFFGEGSRLTVL.

The chain links TRBV4-3 to TRBJ2-4; TRBD2 is a possible D gene (7 bases). There are 18 residues in the CDR3. The ends were cut back, 3 bases at V and 3 bases at J, with 21 bases in the middle. The germline CDR1 and CDR2 sequences are LGHNA and YSLEER. CDR3 sequence reads: CASSQDVVRGGGKNIQYF. Here the CDR3 DNA reads TGCGCCAGCAGCCAGGACGTAGTTCGGGGAGGGGGCAAAAACATTCAGTACTTC.

This clone turned up a few times. The V gene is TRBV7-2, the J gene TRBJ1-5; D is perhaps TRBD1 (6 bases). The CDR3 spans 15 residues. The germline gives CDR1 SGHTA, CDR2 FQGNSA. Trimming took 3 bases from V and 0 from J, leaving 9 bases between them. The CDR3 DNA sequence: TGTGCCAGCAGCTTGTCAGGGGCTAGCAATCAGCCCCAGCATTTT. Translation: CASSLSGASNQPQHF.